Sequencing of this T cell receptor (beta chain) was carried out in a study of OX40 agonist ivuxolimab in advanced cancers. This CDR3 has 12 residues. Per the germline V gene, CDR1 is MNHEY and CDR2 is SVGAGI. V lost 5 bases to trimming and J lost 9 bases; unmatched junction nucleotides: 3. Sequencing was performed with immunoSEQ multiplex PCR; in TCRdb, only in-frame clones are kept and a portion is missing. The sample carries tens of thousands of clones, over 80% recorded once. Study-wide findings and caveats: Average numbers of expanded clones were greater in CD8+ T cells than in CD4+.

About this clone itself: Its antigen is currently unknown.

V usage is TRBV6-5 and J usage is TRBJ2-1; 8 bases align to TRBD1. The sample in question was CD4+ or CD8+ T cells sorted from blood, obtained in a trial of the OX40 agonist ivuxolimab. This clonotype originated in an adult with an advanced solid tumor such as melanoma, head and neck, liver or kidney cancer. The CDR3 coding sequence is TGTGCCAGCAGTCTAACAGGGGGTGAGCAGTTCTTC. The encoded protein is CASSLTGGEQFF.